Reported below is one T cell receptor beta chain. The antigen remains unidentified. V dropped 6 bases and J dropped 0; count of bases not matched to a gene: 10. Germline values: CDR1 DFQATT, CDR2 SNEGSKA (reference sequence). The CDR3 is 15 residues long. This record comes from a study of blood T cells in healthy people across ages. The study, taken as a whole, reports: Both higher diversity and more naive CD4+ cells marked long-lived donors when set against aged donors.

Combining a sample-barcoded 5' primer with a J-beta primer mix, a second PCR ran for about 7 to 12 cycles. Each cDNA was tagged by a template-switch adaptor containing 12 random nucleotides. TCRdb reanalysed the 5' RACE reads using MiXCR and keeps one entry per CDR3 protein. The sample has roughly 1,700,000 distinct CDR3 sequences; 28% are singletons. What was sequenced was blood. This sequence originates from a woman in her twenties or thirties in good health. The genes are TRBV20-1 and TRBJ1-1; 7 nucleotides match TRBD1. The chain's CDR3 is CSAPMTGSMNTEAFF. The DNA of the CDR3 is TGCAGTGCGCCGATGACAGGGTCCATGAACACTGAAGCTTTCTTT.